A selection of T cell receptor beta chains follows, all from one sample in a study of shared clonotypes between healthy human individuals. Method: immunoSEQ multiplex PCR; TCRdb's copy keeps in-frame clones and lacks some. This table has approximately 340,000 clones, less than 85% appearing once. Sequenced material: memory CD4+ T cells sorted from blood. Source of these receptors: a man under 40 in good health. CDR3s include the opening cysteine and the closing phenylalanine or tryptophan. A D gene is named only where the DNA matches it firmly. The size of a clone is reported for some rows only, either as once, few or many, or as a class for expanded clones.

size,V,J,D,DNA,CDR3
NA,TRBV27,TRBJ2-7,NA,TGTGCCAGCAGTTTAAACGGGACACCTGGTCTCAAGCAGTACTTC,CASSLNGTPGLKQYF
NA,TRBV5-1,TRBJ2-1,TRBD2,TGCGCCAGCAGCTTCGGCTCTAGCGGGGGGGCAAACAATGAGCAGTTCTTC,CASSFGSSGGANNEQFF
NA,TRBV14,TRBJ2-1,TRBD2,TGTGCCAGCAGCCAAGTTGGTACTAGCGGGAGGGCCAGGCAGTTCTTC,CASSQVGTSGRARQFF
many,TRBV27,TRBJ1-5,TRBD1,TGTGCCAGCAGCGCAGGGGGCTCTGGCAATCAGCCCCAGCATTTT,CASSAGGSGNQPQHF
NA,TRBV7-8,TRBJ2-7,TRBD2,TGTGCCAGCAGCTTAGAGCGGGAAGCCGCCTACGAGCAGTACTTC,CASSLEREAAYEQYF
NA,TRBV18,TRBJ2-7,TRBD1,TGTGCCAGCTCACCAGCGACAGGGCACGAGCAGTACTTC,CASSPATGHEQYF
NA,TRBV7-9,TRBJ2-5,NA,TGTGCCAGCAGTCCACAGGGGGGGTACCAAGAGACCCAGTACTTC,CASSPQGGYQETQYF
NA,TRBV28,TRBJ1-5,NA,TGTGCCAGCAGTTTAGGGGGCTCAGCGAATCAGCCCCAGCATTTT,CASSLGGSANQPQHF
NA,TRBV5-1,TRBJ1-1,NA,TGCGCCAGCAGCACGGGGGGGACCACTGAAGCTTTCTTT,CASSTGGTTEAFF
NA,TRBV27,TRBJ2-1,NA,TGTGCCAGCAGTTCTTGGAAGGGTCCATACAATGAGCAGTTCTTC,CASSSWKGPYNEQFF
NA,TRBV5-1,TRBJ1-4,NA,TGCGCCAGCAGCTTAGGGGGGGCTGTTAATGAAAAACTGTTTTTT,CASSLGGAVNEKLFF
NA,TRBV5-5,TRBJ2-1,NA,TGTGCCAGCACCTATCTGCCGTTGGGATCCTCCTACAATGAGCAGTTCTTC,CASTYLPLGSSYNEQFF
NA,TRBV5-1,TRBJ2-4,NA,TGCGCCAGCAGCTTAGTCACAGGGTCCAAAAACATTCAGTACTTC,CASSLVTGSKNIQYF
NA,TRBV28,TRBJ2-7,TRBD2,TGTGCCAGCAGTTTTGGGACTAGCGTCGACGAGCAGTACTTC,CASSFGTSVDEQYF
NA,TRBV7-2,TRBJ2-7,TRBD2,TGTGCCAGCAGCCAAGGGGCGGGGGGCGTCGAGCAGTACTTC,CASSQGAGGVEQYF
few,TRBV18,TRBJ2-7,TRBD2,TGTGCCAGCCGACGGACTAGCGGGAGCCCCTACGAGCAGTACTTC,CASRRTSGSPYEQYF
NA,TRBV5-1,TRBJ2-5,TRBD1,TGCGCCAGCAGCTTGCAACAGGGGGTAGAGACCCAGTACTTC,CASSLQQGVETQYF
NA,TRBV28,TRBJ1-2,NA,TGTGCCAGCAGTTACCTCTATGGCTACACCTTC,CASSYLYGYTF
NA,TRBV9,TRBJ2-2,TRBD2,TGTGCCAGCAGCGTAGCGGTAGCGGGAGCCGGGGAGCTGTTTTTT,CASSVAVAGAGELFF
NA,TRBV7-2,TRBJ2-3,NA,TGTGCCAGCAGCTATGAGCACAAAACGCAGTATTTT,CASSYEHKTQYF
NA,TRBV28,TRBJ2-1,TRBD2,TGTGCCAGCAGTCCTCCCGGACTAGCTGGTGAGCAGTTCTTC,CASSPPGLAGEQFF
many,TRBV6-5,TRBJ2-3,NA,TGTGCCAGCAGTTCTGACAGGTCCCAAAGCACAGATACGCAGTATTTT,CASSSDRSQSTDTQYF
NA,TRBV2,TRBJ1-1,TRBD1,TGTGCCAGCAGCGACAGGGCGGTCACTGAAGCTTTCTTT,CASSDRAVTEAFF
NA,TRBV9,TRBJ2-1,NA,TGTGCCAGCAGCGTAGAACCGGTATACAATGAGCAGTTCTTC,CASSVEPVYNEQFF
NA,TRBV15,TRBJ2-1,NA,TGTGCCACCAGCAGAGACGCCCGTATGGGGATAGTCCCTAGCTCCTACAATGAGCAGTTCTTC,CATSRDARMGIVPSSYNEQFF
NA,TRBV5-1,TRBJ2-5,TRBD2,TGCGCCAGCAGCTTCGATTTAGCGGGAGAGACCCAGTACTTC,CASSFDLAGETQYF
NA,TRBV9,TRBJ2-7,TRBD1,TGTGCCAGCAGCGTCGGACAGGGGGCACACGAGCAGTACTTC,CASSVGQGAHEQYF
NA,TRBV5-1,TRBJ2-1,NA,TGCGCCAGCAACTTGGACGGCTACAATGAGCAGTTCTTC,CASNLDGYNEQFF
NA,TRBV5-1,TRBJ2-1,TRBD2,TGCGCCAGCAGCTTCGGGCTTGCGGGAGTCGGGGAGCAGTTCTTC,CASSFGLAGVGEQFF
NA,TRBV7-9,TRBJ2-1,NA,TGTGCCAGCAGTCTTGTGGAGAGGGAGCAGTTCTTC,CASSLVEREQFF
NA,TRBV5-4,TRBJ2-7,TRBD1,TGTGCCAGCAGCGCAAATCCCGGGACAGGCTACGAGCAGTACTTC,CASSANPGTGYEQYF
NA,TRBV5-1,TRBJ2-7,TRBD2,TGCGCCAGCAGCTTTGAGATCGGGGGGAGCTCCTACGAGCAGTACTTC,CASSFEIGGSSYEQYF
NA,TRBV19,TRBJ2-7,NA,TGTGCCAGTAGGGACACAGTCTCCTACGAGCAGTACTTC,CASRDTVSYEQYF
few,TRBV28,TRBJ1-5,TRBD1,TGTGCCAGCAGGGCGCGACAGGGCGGGCAGCCCCAGCATTTT,CASRARQGGQPQHF
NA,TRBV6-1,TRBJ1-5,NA,TGTGCCAGCAGTGAAACCCAAGGGTCCAATCAGCCCCAGCATTTT,CASSETQGSNQPQHF
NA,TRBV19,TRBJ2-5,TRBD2,TGTGCCAGTAGTACACTAGCGGGAGGTATGGAGACCCAGTACTTC,CASSTLAGGMETQYF
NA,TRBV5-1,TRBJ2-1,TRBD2,TGCGCCAGCAGCAAACTAGCGGGAGTTGAGTTCTTC,CASSKLAGVEFF
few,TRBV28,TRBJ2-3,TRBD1,TGTGCCAGCAGTTTAGGGACAGCCTCTAGCACAGATACGCAGTATTTT,CASSLGTASSTDTQYF
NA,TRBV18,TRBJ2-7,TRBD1,TGTGCCAGCTCCAAAGACAGGGGTGGACACTACGAGCAGTACTTC,CASSKDRGGHYEQYF
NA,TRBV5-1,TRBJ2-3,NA,TGCGCCAGCTATGGGCCGAGTCGAGATACGCAGTATTTT,CASYGPSRDTQYF
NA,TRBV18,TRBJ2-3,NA,TGTGCCAGCTCACCATCCGCCAGGGGGGGGACAGATACGCAGTATTTT,CASSPSARGGTDTQYF
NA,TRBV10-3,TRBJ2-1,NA,TGTGCCATCACGGGACAAATTTACAATGAGCAGTTCTTC,CAITGQIYNEQFF
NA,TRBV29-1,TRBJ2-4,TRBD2,TGCAGCGTCCCACTAGCGGGGAAAGACAAAAACATTCAGTACTTC,CSVPLAGKDKNIQYF
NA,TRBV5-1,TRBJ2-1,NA,TGCGCCAGCAGCTTGATAGGACAGACATACAATGAGCAGTTCTTC,CASSLIGQTYNEQFF
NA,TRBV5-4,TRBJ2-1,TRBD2,TGTGCCAGCAGCTTAAAATCGGGAGGGCCCCGTGAGCAGTTCTTC,CASSLKSGGPREQFF
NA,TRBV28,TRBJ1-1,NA,TGTGCCAGCAGTTTACCAGGATCTGAAGCTTTCTTT,CASSLPGSEAFF
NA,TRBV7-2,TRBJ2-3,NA,TGTGCCAGCAGCCTCCGGTTCGTGGATACGCAGTATTTT,CASSLRFVDTQYF
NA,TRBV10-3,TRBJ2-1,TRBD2,TGTGCCATCAGTGAGCGAGCGGGAGGGGACTACAATGAGCAGTTCTTC,CAISERAGGDYNEQFF
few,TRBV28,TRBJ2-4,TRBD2,TGTGCCAGCAGTTTAGTTTACGGGAGGGCCCGAAAAAACATTCAGTACTTC,CASSLVYGRARKNIQYF